This T cell receptor beta chain was sequenced during a study of cytomegalovirus exposure and HLA in healthy donors. Study-wide findings and caveats: Follow-up analysis seemed to connect common viral pathogens with several of the most significant clusters identified.

Primers for the PCR totalled 60 Vbeta and 13 Jbeta. Some clones are missing from TCRdb's copy, which holds only in-frame ones; the method was immunoSEQ multiplex PCR. The sample includes approximately 190,000 clones. V was clipped by 4 bases and J by 1 base, with 7 bases between them. Germline V lookup: CDR1 SGHTA, CDR2 FQGTGA. There are 13 residues in the CDR3. With respect to this clone: Its antigen is unidentified.

The source of this sequence is a boy aged 10-17 years in good health and CMV-seronegative. The chain has TRBV7-3 and TRBJ1-1, with unresolved D. Sequenced: PBMCs. For the CDR3, the DNA is TGTGCCAGCAGCTCTTCCGGGAACACTGAAGCTTTCTTT. Translation: CASSSSGNTEAFF.